The 3 T cell receptor beta chains in this list originate from one sample, sequenced in a study of neurological immune-mediated disorders. TCRdb reprocessed the 5' RACE reads with MiXCR, giving one entry per CDR3 protein. The sample carries 15,000 to 20,000 distinct CDR3 sequences, around a quarter recorded once. Material: PBMCs. All receptors come from a man aged 50-60 years with HTLV-1-associated myelopathy (HAM/TSP).

This clonotype has more than one count but fewer than ten. The V gene is TRBV7-9, the J gene TRBJ1-4, with D unresolved. CDR1 SEHNR and CDR2 FQNEAQ come from the germline V gene (reference sequence). This CDR3 is built from 15 residues. V lost 1 base, J lost 2 bases, and 8 bases lay in between. DNA of the CDR3: TGTGCCAGCAGCTTAGGGGAGTCGACTAATGAAAAACTGTTTTTT. As protein: CASSLGESTNEKLFF.

This clonotype was observed once. The chain combines TRBV12-3 or TRBV12-4 with TRBJ2-7; D is perhaps TRBD1 (5 bases). The CDR3 contains 13 residues. Trimming pared 2 bases from V and 5 bases from J, leaving 10 bases between. The CDR3 reads CASSLWQGDEQYF. CDR3 sequence (DNA): TGTGCCAGCAGTTTATGGCAGGGCGACGAGCAGTACTTC.

On this clonotype itself: Being one base from a much bigger clone, this may be a read error. V usage is TRBV6-6 and J usage is TRBJ2-7; D might be TRBD1 (6 bases). The CDR3 runs to 14 residues. Germline lookup yields CDR1 MNHNY and CDR2 SVGAGI (reference sequence). Trimming stripped 7 bases from V and 1 base from J, with 14 bases between. This CDR3 is CASTTRQGSYEQYF. Here the CDR3 DNA reads TGTGCCAGCACAACGCGGCAGGGGTCCTACGAGCAGTACTTC.